This T cell receptor beta chain was documented in a study of T cell responses to AZD1222 COVID-19 vaccine. Findings and caveats of the study: Repertoire sampling was restricted to post-peak T cell response timepoints. Within unmutated variant regions lay the reported targets of nearly half of spike-specific TCRs. Spike-specific TCRs gained breadth and depth after people received two AZD1222 doses.

CDR3 length: 13 residues. CDR1 and CDR2 (germline): GTSNPN, SVGIG (reference sequence). The V gene lost 6 bases and the J gene lost 5 bases, with 16 bases spanning the gap. As concerns this clone: What it recognizes is unknown.

Libraries were prepared by immunoSEQ multiplex PCR; TCRdb keeps only in-frame clonotypes and omits some of them. In the table there are 100,000 to 150,000 clones, approximately 91% of which are singletons. Sequencing was performed on peripheral blood, taken 28 days after the second AZD1222 dose. The chain recombines TRBV30 with TRBJ1-2; D not resolved. The sequence derives from an adult who received the AZD1222 COVID-19 vaccine. CDR3 coding DNA: TGTGCCTGTCCCTCAACAGTATCGTATGGCTACACCTTC. It specifies CACPSTVSYGYTF.